The clone carrying this TCR beta chain was counted only a few times. The record originates from a study of blood T cell repertoires in COVID-19. Germline lookup yields CDR1 SEHNR and CDR2 FQNEAQ (reference sequence). Trimming at V came to 6 bases and at J to 8 bases, leaving 12 bases not matched to a gene. This CDR3 contains 15 residues. Per the original methods: Amplification of reference gene primers provided the estimated nucleated cell counts. TCRdb's table, derived via immunoSEQ multiplex PCR, lists solely in-frame clones and lacks some. The V and J calls and clone size come from that table; D and trimming were worked out from the DNA. The sample has 35,000 to 55,000 clones; 80% to 90% are singletons.

The genes are TRBV7-9 and TRBJ2-2, with 7 nucleotides matching TRBD1. This TCR was recovered from a man aged 60-69 years with active COVID-19. The sample was peripheral blood. The CDR3 here is CASSEGTAPKGELFF. In DNA, the CDR3 is TGTGCCAGCAGTGAGGGGACAGCCCCGAAGGGGGAGCTGTTTTTT.